Below are 11 T cell receptor beta chains sequenced from a single sample in a study of beta chain features in type 1 diabetes. Sequenced material consisted of expressed TCRB transcripts (all of the isolated RNA was reverse transcribed). Libraries were prepared by immunoSEQ multiplex PCR; TCRdb keeps only in-frame clonotypes and omits some of them. The table records 300,000 to 350,000 clones, 8% of them present only once. The sequencing sample was made of central memory CD4+ T cells from blood. The receptors shown here come from a woman aged 18-29 years in good health.

This clone turned up a few times. The chain recombines TRBV5-6 with TRBJ2-7, with 7 bases that match TRBD1. The germline gives CDR1 SGHDT, CDR2 YYEEEE. J gave up 2 bases and V 0 bases, and 2 bases lay outside the gene matches. This CDR3 has 14 residues. The DNA of the CDR3 is TGTGCCAGCAGCTTGGGGACAGGACCCTACGAGCAGTACTTC. Its translation is CASSLGTGPYEQYF.

V usage is TRBV29-1 and J usage is TRBJ1-2; tentatively, D is TRBD1 (5 bases). The germline V gene encodes CDR1 SQVTM and CDR2 ANQGSEA. The V and J ends lost 6 bases and 7 bases respectively, with 9 bases between them. The CDR3 extends over 10 amino acids. As DNA, the CDR3 is TGCAGCGTCGGGGACTTTGGCTACACCTTC. Its protein product is CSVGDFGYTF.

This clone occurred a few times. This sequence joins TRBV15 and TRBJ2-1, with TRBD2 matching over 7 bases. This CDR3 contains 15 residues. V trimming: 8 bases; J trimming: 0 bases; junction bases outside the gene matches: 7. Germline V gene sequence: CDR1 LNHNV, CDR2 YYDKDF (reference sequence). The CDR3 spells CATGQGRGSYNEQFF. CDR3 DNA: TGTGCCACCGGGCAAGGGAGGGGCTCCTACAATGAGCAGTTCTTC. Full variable domain (missing parts from reference TRBV15 and TRBJ2-1): DAMVIQNPRYQVTQFGKPVTLSCSQTLNHNVMYWYQQKSSQAPKLLFHYYDKDFNNEADTPDNFQSRRPNTSFCFLDIRSPGLGDTAMYLCATGQGRGSYNEQFFGPGTRLTVL.

This clone was seen a handful of times. The genes are TRBV4-1 and TRBJ1-5, with 10 nucleotides matching TRBD1. CDR3 length equals 18 residues. With 0 bases clipped from V and 6 bases from J, the junction kept 11 bases outside the gene matches. CDR1 and CDR2 from the germline V gene are MGHRA and YSYEKL. The CDR3 loop is CASSQERGQGREGQPQHF. The DNA for the CDR3 is TGCGCCAGCAGCCAAGAACGGGGACAGGGGCGGGAAGGTCAGCCCCAGCATTTT.

A few counts support this clone. The chain employs TRBV15 and TRBJ1-5; 8 bases fit TRBD1. There are 16 residues in the CDR3. With 2 bases clipped from V and 5 bases from J, the junction kept 8 bases outside the gene matches. Per germline, CDR1 LNHNV and CDR2 YYDKDF (reference sequence). The CDR3 here is CATSRIGQGAYQPQHF. The CDR3, as DNA: TGTGCCACCAGCAGAATCGGACAGGGAGCGTATCAGCCCCAGCATTTT. Filled out from reference TRBV15 and TRBJ1-5, the complete variable domain reads DAMVIQNPRYQVTQFGKPVTLSCSQTLNHNVMYWYQQKSSQAPKLLFHYYDKDFNNEADTPDNFQSRRPNTSFCFLDIRSPGLGDTAMYLCATSRIGQGAYQPQHFGDGTRLSIL.

The rearrangement joins TRBV7-9 to TRBJ2-1; D unclear. The CDR3 consists of 12 residues. The V gene's germline CDR1 is SEHNR and CDR2 FQNEAQ (reference sequence). The germline V and J ends were trimmed by 5 bases and 8 bases, with 10 bases remaining between them. The CDR3 protein is CASSPSGDEQFF. The DNA for the CDR3 is TGTGCCAGCAGCCCATCGGGCGATGAGCAGTTCTTC.

This clone turned up a few times. The chain is built from TRBV18 and TRBJ1-1; 8 nucleotides agree with TRBD1. Looked up from germline, CDR1 is KGHSH and CDR2 is LQKENI. V was clipped by 3 bases and J by 2 bases; unmatched bases: 5. The CDR3 consists of 15 residues. DNA of the CDR3: TGTGCCAGCTCACCCGGGACAGGAAGAAACACTGAAGCTTTCTTT. It specifies CASSPGTGRNTEAFF.

V and J are TRBV6-6 and TRBJ1-1; D perhaps matches TRBD1 (5 bases). CDR3 length equals 13 residues. Germline assignment: CDR1 MNHNY and CDR2 SVGAGI (reference sequence). The germline V and J ends were trimmed by 7 bases and 5 bases, with 14 bases remaining between them. CDR3 sequence: CASTTPWGTEAFF. DNA for the CDR3: TGTGCCAGCACCACCCCTTGGGGGACTGAAGCTTTCTTT.

This clone was observed a handful of times. The chain couples TRBV5-1 to TRBJ2-2, with D tentatively TRBD2 (6 bases). There are 14 residues in the CDR3. The V and J ends lost 6 bases and 4 bases respectively, with 13 bases between them. From germline, CDR1 is SGHRS and CDR2 YFSETQ. Here the CDR3 reads CASTRDLATGELFF. The CDR3 DNA reads as TGCGCCAGCACCCGGGACTTGGCCACCGGGGAGCTGTTTTTT. The complete variable domain, with remaining parts taken from reference TRBV5-1 and TRBJ2-2, reads KAGVTQTPRYLIKTRGQQVTLSCSPISGHRSVSWYQQTPGQGLQFLFEYFSETQRNKGNFPGRFSGRQFSNSRSEMNVSTLELGDSALYLCASTRDLATGELFFGEGSRLTVL.

The chain combines TRBV4-2 with TRBJ2-3; TRBD1 matches at 8 bases. V was pared by 1 base and J by 6 bases, with 12 bases of the junction left unmatched. Germline V gene data show CDR1 as LGHNA and CDR2 as YNFKEQ. The CDR3 sequence is 17 residues long. CDR3 amino acids: CASSQVARTGSGDTQYF. For the CDR3, the DNA is TGTGCCAGCAGCCAAGTCGCGAGGACAGGGTCGGGTGATACGCAGTATTTT.

J is TRBJ2-7 and V is TRBV15; D may be TRBD1 or TRBD2 (5 bases each). This CDR3 spans 16 amino acids. The germline gives CDR1 LNHNV, CDR2 YYDKDF (reference sequence). V was clipped by 3 bases and J by 3 bases, with 18 bases between them. CDR3: CATSSQLGTEIYEQYF. The CDR3 nucleotides read TGTGCCACCAGCAGTCAACTCGGGACGGAAATCTACGAGCAGTACTTC. Supplemented by reference TRBV15 and TRBJ2-7, the full variable domain reads DAMVIQNPRYQVTQFGKPVTLSCSQTLNHNVMYWYQQKSSQAPKLLFHYYDKDFNNEADTPDNFQSRRPNTSFCFLDIRSPGLGDTAMYLCATSSQLGTEIYEQYFGPGTRLTVT.